The clone carrying this T cell receptor beta chain was detected many times. What it binds is unknown. This sample is part of a study of T cells in Graves' hyperthyroidism and ophthalmopathy. Findings and caveats of the study: Most thyroid clonotypes expanded above 0.001 appeared in blood too.

The CDR3 is 12 amino acids. The V end lost 3 bases, the J end lost 7 bases, and 9 bases lay between the germline ends. Germline-derived CDR1 and CDR2 are MNHNS and SASEGT. Amplified TCR beta CDR3 regions derived from RNA transcripts. RT-PCR in the first round (using the HTBI primer set) targeted the TCR CDR3. TCRdb called the multiplex PCR reads again in MiXCR, with one record for every CDR3 protein. The repertoire includes roughly 600,000 distinct CDR3 sequences, about 14% of them detected once, and under 15% sits in the top ten. This rearrangement joins TRBV6-1 to TRBJ1-2, with a tentative D call TRBD1 (5 bases). Specimen: blood. The sequence came from a woman between 50 and 59 years old with Graves' ophthalmopathy. The CDR3 sequence: CASSDRRVGYTF. The CDR3 DNA reads as TGTGCCAGCAGTGATCGCAGGGTTGGCTACACCTTC.